This T cell receptor (beta chain) was captured in a study of molecular identifiers for immune sequencing clone quantification. Germline CDR1 and CDR2: SGHTA and FQGNSA. V was shortened by 6 bases and J by 2 bases, with 8 bases between the two germline ends. There are 14 residues in the CDR3. Previously described methods and listed TCR primers produced bulk TCR libraries. In TCRdb, the PCR reads were re-called with MiXCR into one record per CDR3 protein. The sample lists some 320,000 distinct CDR3 sequences, around 21% occurring once. This clonotype was counted ten times or more. Based on a CD8+CD4-CCR7+CD45RA+ profile, naive CD8 T cells were sorted.

Material: naive CD8+ T cells from blood, with Jurkat cell RNA spiked in. Described subset: FACS-sorted CD8+CD4-CCR7+CD45RA+ naive T cells. The chain uses TRBV7-2 and TRBJ2-6, with D possibly being TRBD1 (6 bases). The TCR comes from a human donor in good health. Some libraries in this study had Jurkat cell RNA spiked in. CDR3 protein: CASRTGAGANVLTF. The CDR3 bases are TGTGCCAGCAGGACAGGAGCTGGGGCCAACGTCCTGACTTTC.